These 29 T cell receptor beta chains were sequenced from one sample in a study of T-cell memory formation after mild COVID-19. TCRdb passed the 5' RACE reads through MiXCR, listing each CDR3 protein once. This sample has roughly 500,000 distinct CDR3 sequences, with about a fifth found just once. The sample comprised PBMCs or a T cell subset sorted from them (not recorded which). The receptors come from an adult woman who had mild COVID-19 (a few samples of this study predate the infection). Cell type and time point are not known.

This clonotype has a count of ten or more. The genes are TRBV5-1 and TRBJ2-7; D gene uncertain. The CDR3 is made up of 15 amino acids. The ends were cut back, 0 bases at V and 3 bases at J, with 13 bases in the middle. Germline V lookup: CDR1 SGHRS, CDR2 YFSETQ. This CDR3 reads CASSLGGSSSYEQYF. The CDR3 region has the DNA TGCGCCAGCAGCTTGGGGGGAAGCAGCAGCTACGAGCAGTACTTC.

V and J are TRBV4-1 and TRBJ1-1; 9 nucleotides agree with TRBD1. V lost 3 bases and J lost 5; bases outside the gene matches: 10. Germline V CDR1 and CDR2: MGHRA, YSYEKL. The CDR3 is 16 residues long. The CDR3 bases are TGCGCCAGCAGCCATGTCCCGGGACAGGGAGTGACTGAAGCTTTCTTT. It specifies CASSHVPGQGVTEAFF.

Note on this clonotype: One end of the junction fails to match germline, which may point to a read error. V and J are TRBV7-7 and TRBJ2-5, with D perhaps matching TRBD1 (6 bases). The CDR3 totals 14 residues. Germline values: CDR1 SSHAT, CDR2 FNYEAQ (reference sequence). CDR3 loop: CASSLYQGIETQYF. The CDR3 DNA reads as TGTGCTAGCAGCTTATATCAGGGGATTGAGACCCAGTACTTC.

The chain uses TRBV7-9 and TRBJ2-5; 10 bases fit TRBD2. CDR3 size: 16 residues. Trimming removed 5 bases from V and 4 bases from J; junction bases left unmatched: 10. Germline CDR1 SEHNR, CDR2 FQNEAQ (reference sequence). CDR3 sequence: CASSQQAGGPVETQYF. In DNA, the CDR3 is TGTGCCAGCAGCCAACAAGCGGGAGGGCCCGTAGAGACCCAGTACTTC. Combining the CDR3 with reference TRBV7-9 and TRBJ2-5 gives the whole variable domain DTGVSQNPRHKITKRGQNVTFRCDPISEHNRLYWYRQTLGQGPEFLTYFQNEAQLEKSRLLSDRFSAERPKGSFSTLEIQRTEQGDSAMYLCASSQQAGGPVETQYFGPGTRLLVL.

CDR3 nucleotides: TGTGCCAGCAACCGACCGTCTAGCGGGGCTAGCACAGATACGCAGTATTTT. The encoded protein is CASNRPSSGASTDTQYF. V and J are TRBV13 and TRBJ2-3, with 9 bases matching TRBD2. Trimming cost V 7 bases and J 0 bases; bases outside gene matches: 11. The length of the CDR3 is 17 residues. Germline V gives CDR1 PRHDT, CDR2 FYEKMQ (reference sequence). The entire variable domain, with the rest obtained from reference TRBV13 and TRBJ2-3, is as follows: AAGVIQSPRHLIKEKRETATLKCYPIPRHDTVYWYQQGPGQDPQFLISFYEKMQSDKGSIPDRFSAQQFSDYHSELNMSSLELGDSALYFCASNRPSSGASTDTQYFGPGTRLTVL.

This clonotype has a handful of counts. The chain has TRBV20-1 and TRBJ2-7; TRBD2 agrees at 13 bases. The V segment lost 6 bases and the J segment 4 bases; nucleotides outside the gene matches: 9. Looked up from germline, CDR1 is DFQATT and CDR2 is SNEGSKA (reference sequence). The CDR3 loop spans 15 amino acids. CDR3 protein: CSALRTSGGDYEQYF. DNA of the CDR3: TGCAGTGCCCTAAGAACTAGCGGGGGGGATTACGAGCAGTACTTC.

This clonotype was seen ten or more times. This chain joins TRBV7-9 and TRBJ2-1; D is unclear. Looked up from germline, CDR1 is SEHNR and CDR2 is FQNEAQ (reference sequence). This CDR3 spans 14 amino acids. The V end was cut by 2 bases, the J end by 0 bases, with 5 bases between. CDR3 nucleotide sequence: TGTGCCAGCAGCTTATCGTTCTCCTACAATGAGCAGTTCTTC. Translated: CASSLSFSYNEQFF.

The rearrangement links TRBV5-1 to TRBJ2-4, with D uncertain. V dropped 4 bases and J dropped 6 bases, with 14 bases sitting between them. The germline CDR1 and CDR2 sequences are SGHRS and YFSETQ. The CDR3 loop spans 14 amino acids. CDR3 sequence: CASSPGPPSNIQYF. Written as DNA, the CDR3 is TGCGCCAGCAGCCCTGGACCCCCCTCAAACATTCAGTACTTC.

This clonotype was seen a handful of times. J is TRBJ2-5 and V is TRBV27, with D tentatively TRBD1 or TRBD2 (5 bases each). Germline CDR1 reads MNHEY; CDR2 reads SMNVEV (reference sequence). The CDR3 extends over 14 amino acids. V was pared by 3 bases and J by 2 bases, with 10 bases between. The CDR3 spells CASSFSGPQETQYF. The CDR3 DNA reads TGTGCCAGCAGTTTTTCGGGGCCTCAAGAGACCCAGTACTTC.

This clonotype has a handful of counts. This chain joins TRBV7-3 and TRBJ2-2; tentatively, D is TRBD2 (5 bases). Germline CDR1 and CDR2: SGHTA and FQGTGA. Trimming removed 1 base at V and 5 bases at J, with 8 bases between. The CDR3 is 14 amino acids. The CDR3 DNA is TGTGCCAGCAGCTTAATGCGGACTACCGGGGAGCTGTTTTTT. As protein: CASSLMRTTGELFF. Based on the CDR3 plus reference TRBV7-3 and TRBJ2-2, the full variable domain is GAGVSQTPSNKVTEKGKYVELRCDPISGHTALYWYRQSLGQGPEFLIYFQGTGAADDSGLPNDRFFAVRPEGSVSTLKIQRTERGDSAVYLCASSLMRTTGELFFGEGSRLTVL.

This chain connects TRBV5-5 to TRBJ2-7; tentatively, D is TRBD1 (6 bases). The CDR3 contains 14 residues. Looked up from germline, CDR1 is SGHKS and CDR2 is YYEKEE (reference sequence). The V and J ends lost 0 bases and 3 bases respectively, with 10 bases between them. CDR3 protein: CASSLDRALYEQYF. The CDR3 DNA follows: TGTGCCAGCAGCTTGGACAGGGCCCTCTACGAGCAGTACTTC. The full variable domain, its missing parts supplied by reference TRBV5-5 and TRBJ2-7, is DAGVTQSPTHLIKTRGQQVTLRCSPISGHKSVSWYQQVLGQGPQFIFQYYEKEERGRGNFPDRFSARQFPNYSSELNVNALLLGDSALYLCASSLDRALYEQYFGPGTRLTVT.

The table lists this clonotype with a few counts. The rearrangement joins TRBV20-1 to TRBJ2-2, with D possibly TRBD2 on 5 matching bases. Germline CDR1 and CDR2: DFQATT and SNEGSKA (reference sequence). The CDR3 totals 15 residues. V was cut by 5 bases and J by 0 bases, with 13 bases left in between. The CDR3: CSAPHPGANTGELFF. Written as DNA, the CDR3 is TGCAGTGCTCCACACCCCGGGGCGAACACCGGGGAGCTGTTTTTT.

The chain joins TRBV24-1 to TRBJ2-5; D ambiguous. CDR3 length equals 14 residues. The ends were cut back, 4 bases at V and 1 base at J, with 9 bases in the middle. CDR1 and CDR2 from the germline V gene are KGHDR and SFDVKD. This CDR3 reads CATSESDFQETQYF. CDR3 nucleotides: TGTGCCACCAGTGAATCAGATTTCCAAGAGACCCAGTACTTC.

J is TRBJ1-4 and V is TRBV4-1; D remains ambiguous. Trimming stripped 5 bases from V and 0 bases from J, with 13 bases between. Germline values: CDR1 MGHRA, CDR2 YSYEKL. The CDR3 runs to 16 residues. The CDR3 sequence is CASSFRPDATNEKLFF. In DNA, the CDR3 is TGCGCCAGCAGCTTCCGGCCAGATGCAACTAATGAAAAACTGTTTTTT.

The CDR3, as DNA: TGCAGCGTAGCCCGACAGGGGGCCGGGGAGCTGTTTTTT. Translating gives CSVARQGAGELFF. The chain couples TRBV29-1 to TRBJ2-2; 9 nucleotides agree with TRBD1. Looked up from germline, CDR1 is SQVTM and CDR2 is ANQGSEA. The CDR3 has 13 amino acids. The V segment lost 6 bases and the J segment 6 bases; nucleotides outside the gene matches: 5.

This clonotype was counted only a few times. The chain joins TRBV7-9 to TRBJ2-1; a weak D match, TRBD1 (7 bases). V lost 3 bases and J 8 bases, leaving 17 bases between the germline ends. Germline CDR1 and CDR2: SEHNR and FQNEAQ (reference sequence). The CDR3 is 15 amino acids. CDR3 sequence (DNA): TGTGCCAGCAGCTTTTTGGAGGGGGCTATTTATGAGCAGTTCTTC. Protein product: CASSFLEGAIYEQFF.

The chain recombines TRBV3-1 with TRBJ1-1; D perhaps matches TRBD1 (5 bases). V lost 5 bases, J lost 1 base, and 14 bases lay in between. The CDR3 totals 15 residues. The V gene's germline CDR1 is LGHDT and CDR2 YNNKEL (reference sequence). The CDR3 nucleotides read TGTGCCAGCAGCGTCCCCGGGACTGCGAACACTGAAGCTTTCTTT. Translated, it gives CASSVPGTANTEAFF.

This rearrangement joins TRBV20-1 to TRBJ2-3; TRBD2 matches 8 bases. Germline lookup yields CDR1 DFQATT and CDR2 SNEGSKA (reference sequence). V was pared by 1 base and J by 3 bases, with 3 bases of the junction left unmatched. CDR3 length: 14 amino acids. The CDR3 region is CSARAGGLTDTQYF. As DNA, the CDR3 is TGCAGTGCTAGAGCGGGGGGGCTTACAGATACGCAGTATTTT.

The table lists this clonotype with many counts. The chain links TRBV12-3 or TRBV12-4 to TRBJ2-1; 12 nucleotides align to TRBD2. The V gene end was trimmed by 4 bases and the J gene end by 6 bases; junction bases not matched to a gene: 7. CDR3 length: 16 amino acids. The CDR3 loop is CASSWTSGTHSNEQFF. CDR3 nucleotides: TGTGCCAGCAGTTGGACTAGCGGGACTCATAGCAATGAGCAGTTCTTC.

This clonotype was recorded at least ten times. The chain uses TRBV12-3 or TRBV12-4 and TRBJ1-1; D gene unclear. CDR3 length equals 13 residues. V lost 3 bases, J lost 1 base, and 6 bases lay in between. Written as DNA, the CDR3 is TGTGCCAGCAGTTTCCCGGGGAACACTGAAGCTTTCTTT. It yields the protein CASSFPGNTEAFF.

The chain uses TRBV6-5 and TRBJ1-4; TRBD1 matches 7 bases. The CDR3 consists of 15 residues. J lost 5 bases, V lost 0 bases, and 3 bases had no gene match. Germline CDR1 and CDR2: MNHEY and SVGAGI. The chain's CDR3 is CASSYSRGLNEKLFF. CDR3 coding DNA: TGTGCCAGCAGTTACTCGAGGGGGCTAAATGAAAAACTGTTTTTT.

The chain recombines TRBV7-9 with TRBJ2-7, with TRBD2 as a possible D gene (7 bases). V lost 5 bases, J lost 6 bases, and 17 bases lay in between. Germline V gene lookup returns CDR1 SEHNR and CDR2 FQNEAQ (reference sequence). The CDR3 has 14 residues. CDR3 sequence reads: CASSPLGGAGEQYF. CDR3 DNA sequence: TGTGCCAGCAGCCCCCTAGGGGGGGCCGGCGAGCAGTACTTC. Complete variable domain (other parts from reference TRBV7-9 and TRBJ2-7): DTGVSQNPRHKITKRGQNVTFRCDPISEHNRLYWYRQTLGQGPEFLTYFQNEAQLEKSRLLSDRFSAERPKGSFSTLEIQRTEQGDSAMYLCASSPLGGAGEQYFGPGTRLTVT.

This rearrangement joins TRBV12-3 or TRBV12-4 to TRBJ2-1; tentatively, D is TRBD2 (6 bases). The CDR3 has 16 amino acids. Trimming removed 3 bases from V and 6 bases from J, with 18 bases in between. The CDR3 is CASSFSLAMASNEQFF. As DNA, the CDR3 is TGTGCCAGCAGTTTTTCTCTAGCGATGGCGTCCAATGAGCAGTTCTTC.

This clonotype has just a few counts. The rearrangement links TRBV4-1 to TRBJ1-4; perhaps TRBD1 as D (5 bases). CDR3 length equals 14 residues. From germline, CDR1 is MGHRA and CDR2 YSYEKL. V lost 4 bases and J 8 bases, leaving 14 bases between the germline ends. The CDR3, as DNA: TGCGCCAGCAGCCGGGAGGCTGGGGGGGAAAAACTGTTTTTT. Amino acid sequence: CASSREAGGEKLFF.

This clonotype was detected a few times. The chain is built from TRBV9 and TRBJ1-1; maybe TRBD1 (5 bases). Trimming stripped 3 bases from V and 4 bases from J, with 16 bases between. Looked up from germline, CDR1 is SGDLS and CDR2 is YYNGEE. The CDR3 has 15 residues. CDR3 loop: CASSATGGAGTEAFF. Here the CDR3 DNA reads TGTGCCAGCAGCGCTACCGGTGGGGCAGGCACTGAAGCTTTCTTT.

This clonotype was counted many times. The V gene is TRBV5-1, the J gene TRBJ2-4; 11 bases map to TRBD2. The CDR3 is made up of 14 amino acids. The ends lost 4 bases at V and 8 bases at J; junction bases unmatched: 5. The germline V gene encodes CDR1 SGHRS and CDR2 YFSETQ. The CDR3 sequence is CASSLSGGADIQYF. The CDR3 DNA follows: TGCGCCAGCAGCCTTAGCGGGGGGGCGGACATTCAGTACTTC.

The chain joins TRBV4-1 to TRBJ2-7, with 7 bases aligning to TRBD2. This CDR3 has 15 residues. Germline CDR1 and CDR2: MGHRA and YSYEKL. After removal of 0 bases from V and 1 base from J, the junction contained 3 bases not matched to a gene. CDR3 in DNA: TGCGCCAGCAGCCAAGAGGGAGGGCAGTCCTACGAGCAGTACTTC. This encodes CASSQEGGQSYEQYF.

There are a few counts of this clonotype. Written as DNA, the CDR3 is TGTGCCAGCAGCCCCGAGGGGTACTATGGCTACACCTTC. It translates to CASSPEGYYGYTF. V usage is TRBV7-9 and J usage is TRBJ1-2, with D possibly TRBD1 on 5 matching bases. In germline, CDR1 is SEHNR, CDR2 FQNEAQ (reference sequence). The V end was cut by 5 bases, the J end by 3 bases, with 10 bases between. The CDR3 totals 13 residues.

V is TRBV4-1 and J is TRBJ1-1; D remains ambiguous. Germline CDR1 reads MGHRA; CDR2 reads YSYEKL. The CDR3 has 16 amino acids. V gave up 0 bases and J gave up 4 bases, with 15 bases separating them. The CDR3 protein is CASSQEVALLGTEAFF. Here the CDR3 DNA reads TGCGCCAGCAGCCAAGAAGTAGCCCTCCTGGGCACTGAAGCTTTCTTT.